What follows are 12 T cell receptor beta chains derived from one specimen sequenced in a study of T-cell reconstitution after alpha-beta-depleted transplantation in children. For TCRbeta, the library was prepared with unique molecular identifiers. TCRdb analysed the PCR reads with MiXCR anew, one entry per CDR3 protein. The table records fewer than 550,000 distinct CDR3 sequences, 10% to 12% of them present only once. Sequenced here: PBMCs, mostly from graft donor cells, sampled 180 days after TCRalphabeta/CD19-depleted stem cell transplant. Receptors originate from a female patient between 2 and 10 years old who had a stem cell transplant for aplastic anemia, so the T cells may come from the graft donor.

CDR3 nucleotide sequence: TGTGCCAGCAGTTACTCGGACAGCCGCCTCTATGGCTACACCTTC. Translation gives CASSYSDSRLYGYTF. The J gene is TRBJ1-2, the V gene TRBV6-5; D is perhaps TRBD1 (6 bases). The V gene's germline CDR1 is MNHEY and CDR2 SVGAGI. This CDR3 is 15 amino acids long. V was pared by 0 bases and J by 4 bases, with 12 bases between.

This sequence joins TRBV30 and TRBJ2-6; D tentatively fits TRBD1 or TRBD2 (6 bases each). Germline lookup yields CDR1 GTSNPN and CDR2 SVGIG (reference sequence). The CDR3 length is 16 residues. V was clipped by 8 bases and J by 4 bases, with 21 bases between them. The CDR3 loop is CALWGKGGSGANVLTF. Written as DNA, the CDR3 is TGTGCCCTCTGGGGCAAGGGGGGATCCGGGGCCAACGTCCTGACTTTC.

This clonotype was seen repeatedly, ten times or more. The V and J genes are TRBV5-1 and TRBJ2-3; TRBD2 matches at 7 bases. Germline V gene sequence: CDR1 SGHRS, CDR2 YFSETQ. The CDR3 runs to 16 residues. The trim removed 5 bases at V and 0 bases at J, leaving 9 bases unmatched. The CDR3 nucleotides are TGCGCCAGCAGACCAACTAGCGCCACTAGCACAGATACGCAGTATTTT. Its translation is CASRPTSATSTDTQYF.

This clonotype was observed many times. The chain combines TRBV12-3 or TRBV12-4 with TRBJ1-4; possible D gene TRBD1, 5 bases. This CDR3 is 13 amino acids long. Trimming shortened V by 6 bases and J by 5 bases, and 10 bases separated the two germline ends. In nucleotides, the CDR3 is TGTGCCAGCAGCACGAACAGGAATGAAAAACTGTTTTTT. Translated, it gives CASSTNRNEKLFF.

The CDR3: CASSRTGTGGTEAFF. The CDR3 DNA follows: TGTGCCAGCAGTCGTACCGGGACAGGGGGCACTGAAGCTTTCTTT. This rearrangement joins TRBV25-1 to TRBJ1-1, with 11 bases matching TRBD1. The CDR3 has 15 residues. Germline trimming cut 5 bases from V and 4 bases from J; bases unmatched to any gene: 6. The germline V gene has CDR1 MGHDK and CDR2 SYGVNS.

This clonotype was seen more than once but under ten times. V usage is TRBV27 and J usage is TRBJ2-1, with TRBD2 matching over 9 bases. The CDR3 loop spans 11 amino acids. V was clipped by 9 bases and J by 8 bases; unmatched bases: 2. Germline assignment: CDR1 MNHEY and CDR2 SMNVEV (reference sequence). In DNA, the CDR3 is TGTGCCAGTAAGCGGGAGGATGAGCAGTTCTTC. Translation gives CASKREDEQFF.

There are a few counts of this clonotype. This chain connects TRBV18 to TRBJ2-3; D remains ambiguous. The V end lost 4 bases, the J end lost 0 bases, and 11 bases lay between the germline ends. Germline CDR1 and CDR2: KGHSH and LQKENI. The CDR3 spans 15 residues. DNA for the CDR3: TGTGCCAGCTCACGAGTCCACTTTAGCACAGATACGCAGTATTTT. Its translation: CASSRVHFSTDTQYF. Full variable domain (rest looked up from reference TRBV18 and TRBJ2-3): NAGVMQNPRHLVRRRGQEARLRCSPMKGHSHVYWYRQLPEEGLKFMVYLQKENIIDESGMPKERFSAEFPKEGPSILRIQQVVRGDSAAYFCASSRVHFSTDTQYFGPGTRLTVL.

The chain has TRBV28 and TRBJ2-5; D remains unclear. Trimming took off 1 base at V and 3 bases at J, with 21 bases between the two ends. There are 18 residues in the CDR3. CDR1 MDHEN and CDR2 SYDVKM come from the germline V gene. The CDR3 DNA reads TGTGCCAGCAGTTTATTAGGGCTTTCGACGAACTTTAAAGAGACCCAGTACTTC. As protein: CASSLLGLSTNFKETQYF.

This clonotype showed up just a few times. This chain links TRBV6-5 with TRBJ2-1; 10 bases are shared with TRBD1. Germline CDR1 and CDR2: MNHEY and SVGAGI. The CDR3 extends over 16 amino acids. The V segment lost 0 bases and the J segment 8 bases; nucleotides outside the gene matches: 7. The CDR3, as DNA: TGTGCCAGCAGTTACTCCGGGGACAGGGGAGAGCATGAGCAGTTCTTC. It translates to CASSYSGDRGEHEQFF.

This clonotype turned up a few times. The chain carries TRBV20-1 and TRBJ1-1; D possibly corresponds to TRBD1 (5 bases). V shed 0 bases and J shed 1 base, with 12 bases lying between them. The CDR3 consists of 15 residues. Germline CDR1 is DFQATT and CDR2 is SNEGSKA (reference sequence). The CDR3 sequence: CSARDPRQSNTEAFF. The CDR3 bases are TGCAGTGCTAGAGATCCGAGACAGTCGAACACTGAAGCTTTCTTT.

This clonotype was detected ten times or more. This chain joins TRBV2 and TRBJ2-3; 13 bases fit TRBD2. V shed 7 bases and J 4 bases; nucleotides not matched to a gene: 5. The CDR3 contains 15 residues. CDR1 and CDR2 from the germline V gene are SNHLY and FYNNEI. Here the CDR3 reads CASKTSGRIADTQYF. The DNA of the CDR3 is TGTGCCAGCAAGACTAGCGGGAGGATAGCAGATACGCAGTATTTT. Combining the CDR3 with reference TRBV2 and TRBJ2-3 gives the whole variable domain EPEVTQTPSHQVTQMGQEVILRCVPISNHLYFYWYRQILGQKVEFLVSFYNNEISEKSEIFDDQFSVERPDGSNFTLKIRSTKLEDSAMYFCASKTSGRIADTQYFGPGTRLTVL.

This sequence joins TRBV12-3 or TRBV12-4 and TRBJ2-1; D might be TRBD1 or TRBD2, each matching 5 bases. V was trimmed by 6 bases and J by 10 bases, leaving 16 bases between them. This CDR3 is 13 amino acids long. The CDR3 coding sequence is TGTGCCAGCAGCACCGGGACCCCAGACGAGCAGTTCTTC. Translation gives CASSTGTPDEQFF.